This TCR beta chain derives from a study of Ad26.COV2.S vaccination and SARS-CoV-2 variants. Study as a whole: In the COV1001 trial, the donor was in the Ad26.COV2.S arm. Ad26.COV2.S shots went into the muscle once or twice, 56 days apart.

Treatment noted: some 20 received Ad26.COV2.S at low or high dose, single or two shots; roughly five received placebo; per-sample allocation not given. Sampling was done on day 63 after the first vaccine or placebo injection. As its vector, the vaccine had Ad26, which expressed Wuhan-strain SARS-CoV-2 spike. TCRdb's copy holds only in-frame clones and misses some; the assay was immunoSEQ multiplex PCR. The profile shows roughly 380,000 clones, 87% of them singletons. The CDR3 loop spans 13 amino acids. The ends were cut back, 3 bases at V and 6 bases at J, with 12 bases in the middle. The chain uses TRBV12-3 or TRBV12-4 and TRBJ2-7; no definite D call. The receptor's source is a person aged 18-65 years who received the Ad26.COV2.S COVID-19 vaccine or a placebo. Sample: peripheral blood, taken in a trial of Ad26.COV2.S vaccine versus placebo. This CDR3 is CASSFRQESEQYF. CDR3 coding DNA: TGTGCCAGCAGTTTTCGGCAGGAATCCGAGCAGTACTTC.